The entry that follows covers one T cell receptor (beta chain) sequence. This entry is derived from a study of technical replicates of blood from a few donors. The germline CDR1 and CDR2 sequences are SGDLS and YYNGEE. Trimming took 3 bases from V and 3 from J, leaving 15 bases between them. The CDR3 extends over 15 amino acids. Here immunoSEQ multiplex PCR was the method, and the copy in TCRdb shows in-frame clones only, minus some. The repertoire holds just under 85,000 clones, with approximately 94% as singletons. Sequencing was done on a sample of T cells isolated from PBMCs. The rearrangement uses TRBV9 and TRBJ1-1; D call uncertain. This TCR was recovered from a human donor in good health. The CDR3 bases are TGTGCCAGCAGCGCCCTCAGTGTGCGGGACACTGAAGCTTTCTTT. Encoded protein: CASSALSVRDTEAFF. The complete variable domain, with remaining parts taken from reference TRBV9 and TRBJ1-1, reads DSGVTQTPKHLITATGQRVTLRCSPRSGDLSVYWYQQSLDQGLQFLIQYYNGEERAKGNILERFSAQQFPDLHSELNLSSLELGDSALYFCASSALSVRDTEAFFGQGTRLTVV.